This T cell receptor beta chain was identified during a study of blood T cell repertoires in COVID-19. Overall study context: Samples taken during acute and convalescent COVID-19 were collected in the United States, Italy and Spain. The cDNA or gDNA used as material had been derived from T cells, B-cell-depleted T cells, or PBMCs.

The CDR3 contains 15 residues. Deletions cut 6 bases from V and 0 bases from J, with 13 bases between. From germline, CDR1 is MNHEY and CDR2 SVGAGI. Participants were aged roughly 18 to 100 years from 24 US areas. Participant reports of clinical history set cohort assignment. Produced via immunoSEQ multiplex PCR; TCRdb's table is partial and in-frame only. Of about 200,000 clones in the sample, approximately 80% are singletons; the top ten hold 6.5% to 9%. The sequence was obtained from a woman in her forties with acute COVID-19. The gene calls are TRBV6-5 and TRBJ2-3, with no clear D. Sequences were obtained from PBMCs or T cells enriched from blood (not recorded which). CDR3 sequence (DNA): TGTGCCAGCAGCCCCGAGAGTCCTAGCACAGATACGCAGTATTTT. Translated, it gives CASSPESPSTDTQYF.